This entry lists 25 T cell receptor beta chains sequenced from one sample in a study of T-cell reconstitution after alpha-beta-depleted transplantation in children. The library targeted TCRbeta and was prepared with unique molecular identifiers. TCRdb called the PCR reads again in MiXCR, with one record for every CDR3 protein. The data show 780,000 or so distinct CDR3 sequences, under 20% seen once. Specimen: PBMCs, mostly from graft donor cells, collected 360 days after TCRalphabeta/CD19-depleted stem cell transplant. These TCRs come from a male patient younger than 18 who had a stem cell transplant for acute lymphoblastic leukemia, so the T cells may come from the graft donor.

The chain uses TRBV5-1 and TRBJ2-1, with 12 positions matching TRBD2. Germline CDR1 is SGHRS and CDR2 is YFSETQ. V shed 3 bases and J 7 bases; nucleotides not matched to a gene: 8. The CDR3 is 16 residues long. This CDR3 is CASSSLASGRGNEQFF. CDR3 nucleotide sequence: TGCGCCAGCAGCTCACTCGCTAGCGGGAGGGGTAATGAGCAGTTCTTC.

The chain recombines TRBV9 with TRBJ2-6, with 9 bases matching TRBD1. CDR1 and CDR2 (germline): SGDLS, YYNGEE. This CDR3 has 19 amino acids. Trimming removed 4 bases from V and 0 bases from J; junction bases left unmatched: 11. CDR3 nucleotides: TGTGCCAGCAGCTCGAGGACAGGGGCGGTACTCTCTGGGGCCAACGTCCTGACTTTC. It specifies CASSSRTGAVLSGANVLTF.

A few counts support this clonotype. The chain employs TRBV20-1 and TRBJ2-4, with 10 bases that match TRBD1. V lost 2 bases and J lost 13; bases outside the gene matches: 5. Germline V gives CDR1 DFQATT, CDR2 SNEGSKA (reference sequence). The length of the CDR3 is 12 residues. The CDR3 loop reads CSARLVTGGQYF. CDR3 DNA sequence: TGCAGTGCTAGACTCGTGACAGGGGGCCAGTACTTC.

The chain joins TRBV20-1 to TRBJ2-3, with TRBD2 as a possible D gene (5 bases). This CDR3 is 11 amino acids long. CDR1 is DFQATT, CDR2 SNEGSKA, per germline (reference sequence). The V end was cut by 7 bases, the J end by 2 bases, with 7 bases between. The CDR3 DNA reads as TGCAGTGGGGAGTACACAGATACGCAGTATTTT. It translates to CSGEYTDTQYF.

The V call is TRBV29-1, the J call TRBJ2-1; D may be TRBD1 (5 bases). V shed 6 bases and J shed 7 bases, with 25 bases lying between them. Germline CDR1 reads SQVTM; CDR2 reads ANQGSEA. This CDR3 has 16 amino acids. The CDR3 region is CSVISNVWTFPNEQFF. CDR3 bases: TGCAGCGTCATATCGAACGTCTGGACATTCCCTAATGAGCAGTTCTTC.

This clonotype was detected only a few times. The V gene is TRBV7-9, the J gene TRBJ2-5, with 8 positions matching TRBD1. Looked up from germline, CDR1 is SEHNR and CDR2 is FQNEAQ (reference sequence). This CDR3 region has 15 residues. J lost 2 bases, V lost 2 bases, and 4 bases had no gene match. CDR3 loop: CASSLPWTGQETQYF. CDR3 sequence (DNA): TGTGCCAGCAGCTTACCCTGGACAGGGCAAGAGACCCAGTACTTC.

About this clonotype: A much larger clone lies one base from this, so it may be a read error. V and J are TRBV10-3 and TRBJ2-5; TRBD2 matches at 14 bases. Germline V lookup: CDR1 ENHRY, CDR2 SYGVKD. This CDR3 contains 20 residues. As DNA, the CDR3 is TGTGCCATCAGTGAGGAGGGACGGACTAGCGGGAGGATAATGCAAGAGACCCGGTACTTC. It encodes CAISEEGRTSGRIMQETRYF.

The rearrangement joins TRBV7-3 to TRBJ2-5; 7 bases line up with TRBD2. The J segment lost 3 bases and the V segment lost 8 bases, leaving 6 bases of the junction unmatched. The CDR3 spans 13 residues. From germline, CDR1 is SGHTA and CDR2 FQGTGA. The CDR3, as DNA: TGTGCCAGCCGGGGGGTAGAGAAAGAGACCCAGTACTTC. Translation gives CASRGVEKETQYF.

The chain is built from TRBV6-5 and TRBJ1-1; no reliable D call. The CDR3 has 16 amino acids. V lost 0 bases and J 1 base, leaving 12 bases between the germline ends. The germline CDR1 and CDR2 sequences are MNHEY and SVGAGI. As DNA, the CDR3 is TGTGCCAGCAGTTACTCGATAGAGGCAGGGAACACTGAAGCTTTCTTT. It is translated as CASSYSIEAGNTEAFF.

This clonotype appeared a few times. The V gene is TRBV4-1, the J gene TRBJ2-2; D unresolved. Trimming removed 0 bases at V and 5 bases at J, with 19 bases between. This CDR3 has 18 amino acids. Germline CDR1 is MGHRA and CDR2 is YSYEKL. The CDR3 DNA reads TGCGCCAGCAGCCAAGACCCGTCACAGTTAGCTCGGACCGGGGAGCTGTTTTTT. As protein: CASSQDPSQLARTGELFF.

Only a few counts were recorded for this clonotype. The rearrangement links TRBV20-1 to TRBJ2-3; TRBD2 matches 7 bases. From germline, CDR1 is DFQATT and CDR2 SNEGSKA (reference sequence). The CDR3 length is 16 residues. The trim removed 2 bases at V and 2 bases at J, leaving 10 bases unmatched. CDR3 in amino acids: CSARPGLGSFTDTQYF. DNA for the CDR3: TGCAGTGCTAGACCAGGACTAGGTTCTTTCACAGATACGCAGTATTTT.

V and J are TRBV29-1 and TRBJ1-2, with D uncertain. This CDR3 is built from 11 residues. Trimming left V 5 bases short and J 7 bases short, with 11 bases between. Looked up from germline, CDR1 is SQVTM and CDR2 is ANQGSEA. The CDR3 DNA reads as TGCAGCGTTCGCCTCTTCGTTGGCTACACCTTC. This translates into CSVRLFVGYTF.

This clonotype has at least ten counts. CDR3 sequence: CASSFTVGRGKEYF. CDR3 bases: TGTGCCAGCAGTTTTACTGTCGGCCGGGGTAAGGAGTACTTC. This chain uses TRBV12-3 or TRBV12-4 with TRBJ2-7; D is possibly TRBD2 (5 bases). This CDR3 has 14 residues. V lost 3 bases and J 11 bases, leaving 20 bases between the germline ends.

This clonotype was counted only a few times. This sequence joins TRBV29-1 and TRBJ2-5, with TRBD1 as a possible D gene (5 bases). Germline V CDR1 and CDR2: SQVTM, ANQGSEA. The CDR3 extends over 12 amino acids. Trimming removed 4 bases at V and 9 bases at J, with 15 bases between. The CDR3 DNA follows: TGCAGCGTTGTCCTACCTAAAGGGGCCCAGTACTTC. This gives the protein CSVVLPKGAQYF.

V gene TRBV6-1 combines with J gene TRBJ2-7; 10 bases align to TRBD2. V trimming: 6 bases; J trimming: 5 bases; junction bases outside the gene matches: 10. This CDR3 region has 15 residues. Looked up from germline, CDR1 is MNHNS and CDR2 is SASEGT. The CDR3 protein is CASRPLAGAMNEQYF. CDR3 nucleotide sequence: TGTGCCAGCAGACCCCTAGCGGGAGCGATGAACGAGCAGTACTTC.

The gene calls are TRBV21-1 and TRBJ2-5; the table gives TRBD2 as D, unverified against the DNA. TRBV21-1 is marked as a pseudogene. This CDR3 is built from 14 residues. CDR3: CASSVWSGKETQYF. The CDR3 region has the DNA TGTGCCAGCAGCGTCTGGAGCGGGAAAGAGACCCAGTACTTC.

The CDR3, as DNA: TGTGCCAGCAGCCAGGCTAGCGGTCCCTACAATGAGCAGTTCTTC. Amino acid sequence: CASSQASGPYNEQFF. The V call is TRBV4-2, the J call TRBJ2-1; 7 bases align to TRBD2. Trimming removed 3 bases from V and 2 bases from J; junction bases left unmatched: 4. The CDR3 length is 15 residues. CDR1 is LGHNA and CDR2 is YNFKEQ in the germline V gene.

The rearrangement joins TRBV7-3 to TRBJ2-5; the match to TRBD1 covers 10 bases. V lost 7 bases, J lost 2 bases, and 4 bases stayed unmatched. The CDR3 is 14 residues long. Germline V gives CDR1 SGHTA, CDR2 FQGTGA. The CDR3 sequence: CASTRDRGQETQYF. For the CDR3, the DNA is TGTGCCAGCACCCGGGACAGGGGACAAGAGACCCAGTACTTC.

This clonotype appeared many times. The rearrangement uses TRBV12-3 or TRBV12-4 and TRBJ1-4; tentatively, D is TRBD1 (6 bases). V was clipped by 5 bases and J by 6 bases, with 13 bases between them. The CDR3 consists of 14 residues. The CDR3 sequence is CASSPFRGHEKLFF. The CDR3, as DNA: TGTGCCAGCAGTCCGTTTCGGGGGCATGAAAAACTGTTTTTT.

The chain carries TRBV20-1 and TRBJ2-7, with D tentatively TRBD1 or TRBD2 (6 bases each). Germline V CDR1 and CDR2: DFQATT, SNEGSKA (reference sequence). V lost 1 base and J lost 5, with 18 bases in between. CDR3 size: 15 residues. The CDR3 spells CSARAQGGVWDEQYF. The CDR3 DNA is TGCAGTGCTAGAGCACAGGGAGGCGTGTGGGACGAGCAGTACTTC.

CDR3 DNA sequence: TGTGCCAGCAGTTATGACAGACGCTATGGCTACACCTTC. Translating gives CASSYDRRYGYTF. This rearrangement joins TRBV6-5 to TRBJ1-2, with a weak D call TRBD1 (5 bases). The germline V gene has CDR1 MNHEY and CDR2 SVGAGI. V lost 3 bases and J 4 bases, leaving 9 bases between the germline ends. There are 13 residues in the CDR3.

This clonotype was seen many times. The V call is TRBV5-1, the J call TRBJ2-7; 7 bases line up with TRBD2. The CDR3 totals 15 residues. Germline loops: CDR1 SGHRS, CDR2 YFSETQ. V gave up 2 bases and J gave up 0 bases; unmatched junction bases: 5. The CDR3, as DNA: TGCGCCAGCAGCTTCCACCCGGGAGGCTCCTACGAGCAGTACTTC. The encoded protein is CASSFHPGGSYEQYF.

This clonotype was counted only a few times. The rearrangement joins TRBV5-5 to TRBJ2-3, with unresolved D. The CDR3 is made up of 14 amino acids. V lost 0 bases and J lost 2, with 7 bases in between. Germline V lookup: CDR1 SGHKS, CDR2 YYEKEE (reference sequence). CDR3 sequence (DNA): TGTGCCAGCAGCTTGGATCCGGTCACAGATACGCAGTATTTT. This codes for CASSLDPVTDTQYF.

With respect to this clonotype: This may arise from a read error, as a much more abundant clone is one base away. The CDR3 DNA reads TGTGCCAGCAGCTTAGGCCCCGGGACAGGGGGCTACGAGCAGTACTTC. Translating it yields CASSLGPGTGGYEQYF. The V and J genes are TRBV7-6 and TRBJ2-7, with TRBD1 identical over 11 bases. V dropped 1 base and J dropped 3; count of bases not matched to a gene: 5. This CDR3 region has 16 residues. Germline V gene lookup returns CDR1 SGHVS and CDR2 FNYEAQ.

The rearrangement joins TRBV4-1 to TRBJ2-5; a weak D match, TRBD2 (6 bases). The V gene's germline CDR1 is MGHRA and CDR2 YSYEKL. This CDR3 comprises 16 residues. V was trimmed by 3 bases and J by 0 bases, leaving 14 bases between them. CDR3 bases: TGCGCCAGCAGCCACCCTCGGAGGGGTAACCAAGAGACCCAGTACTTC. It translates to CASSHPRRGNQETQYF.